Listed here is a single T cell receptor beta chain. The entry originates in a study of blood T cell repertoires in COVID-19. The wider study: There were acute and convalescent COVID-19 samples, and they came from the United States, Italy and Spain. From T cells, B-cell-depleted T cells, or PBMCs came the material, which was cDNA or gDNA.

Germline CDR1 is SGHVS and CDR2 is FQNEAQ. Trimming took off 1 base at V and 1 base at J, with 14 bases between the two ends. This CDR3 is 17 amino acids long. Clinical history reported by participants formed the basis on which cohorts were assigned. As originally analysed: Using reference gene primer amplification, nucleated cell counts were estimated. Measured with immunoSEQ multiplex PCR; TCRdb has only the in-frame clones, and not every one. V and J calls and clone size are given by that table; D and trimming were obtained from the DNA. The sample includes about 210,000 clones, over 75% of them seen just once.

The chain carries TRBV7-8 and TRBJ2-4; D is unresolved. Sequencing was carried out using PBMCs or T cells enriched from blood (not recorded which). The TCR originated in a man in his forties who had recovered from COVID-19. The CDR3 reads CASSLGSSGLAKNIQYF. Here the CDR3 DNA reads TGTGCCAGCAGCTTAGGCTCAAGTGGGCTGGCCAAAAACATTCAGTACTTC.